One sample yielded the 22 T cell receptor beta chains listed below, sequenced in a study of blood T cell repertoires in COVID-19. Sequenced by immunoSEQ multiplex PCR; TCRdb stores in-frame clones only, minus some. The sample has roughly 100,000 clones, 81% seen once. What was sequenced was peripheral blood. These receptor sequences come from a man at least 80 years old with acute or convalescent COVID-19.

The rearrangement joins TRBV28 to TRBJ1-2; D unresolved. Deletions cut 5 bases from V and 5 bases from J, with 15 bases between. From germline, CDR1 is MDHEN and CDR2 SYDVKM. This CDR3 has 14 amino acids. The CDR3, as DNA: TGTGCCAGCAGTCAGACGGCGGTTATGTATGGCTACACCTTC. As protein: CASSQTAVMYGYTF.

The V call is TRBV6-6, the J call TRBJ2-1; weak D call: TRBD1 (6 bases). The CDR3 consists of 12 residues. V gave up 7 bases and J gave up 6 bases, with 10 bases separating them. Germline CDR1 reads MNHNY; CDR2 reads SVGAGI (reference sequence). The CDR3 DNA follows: TGTGCCAGCACCAGGGGTTTCAATGAGCAGTTCTTC. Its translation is CASTRGFNEQFF.

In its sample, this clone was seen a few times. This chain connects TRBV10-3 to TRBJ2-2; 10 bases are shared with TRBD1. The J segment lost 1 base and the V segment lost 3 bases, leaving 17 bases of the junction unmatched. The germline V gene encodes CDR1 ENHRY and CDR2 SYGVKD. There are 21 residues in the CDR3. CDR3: CAISDPPARQGAPMNTGELFF. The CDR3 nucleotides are TGTGCCATCAGTGATCCACCCGCCAGACAGGGGGCCCCCATGAACACCGGGGAGCTGTTTTTT.

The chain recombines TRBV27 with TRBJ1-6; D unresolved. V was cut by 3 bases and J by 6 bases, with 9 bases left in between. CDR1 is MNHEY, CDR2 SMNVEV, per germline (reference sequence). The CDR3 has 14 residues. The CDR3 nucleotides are TGTGCCAGCAGTTTTTGGCAAACTAATTCACCCCTCCACTTT. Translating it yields CASSFWQTNSPLHF.

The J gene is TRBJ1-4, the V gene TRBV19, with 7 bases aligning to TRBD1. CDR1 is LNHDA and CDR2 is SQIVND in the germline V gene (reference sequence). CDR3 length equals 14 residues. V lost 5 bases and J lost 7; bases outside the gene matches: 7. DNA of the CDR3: TGTGCCAGTAGTCCTCAAGGGGGCGTTGAAAAACTGTTTTTT. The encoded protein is CASSPQGGVEKLFF.

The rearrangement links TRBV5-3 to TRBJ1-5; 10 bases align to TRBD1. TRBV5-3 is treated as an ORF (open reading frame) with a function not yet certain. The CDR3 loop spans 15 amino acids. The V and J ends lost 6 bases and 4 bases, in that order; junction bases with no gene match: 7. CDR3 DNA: TGTGCCAGAACCTGGGGACAGGGGATTAATCAGCCCCAGCATTTT. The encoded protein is CARTWGQGINQPQHF.

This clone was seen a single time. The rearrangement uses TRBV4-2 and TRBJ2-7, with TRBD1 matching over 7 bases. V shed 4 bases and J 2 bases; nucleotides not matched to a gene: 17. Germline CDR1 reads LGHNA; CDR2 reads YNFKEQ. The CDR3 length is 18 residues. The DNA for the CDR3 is TGTGCCAGCAGCCGTCGACAGGGAGAGAAGGGTGTTCCCTACGAGCAGTACTTC. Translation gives CASSRRQGEKGVPYEQYF.

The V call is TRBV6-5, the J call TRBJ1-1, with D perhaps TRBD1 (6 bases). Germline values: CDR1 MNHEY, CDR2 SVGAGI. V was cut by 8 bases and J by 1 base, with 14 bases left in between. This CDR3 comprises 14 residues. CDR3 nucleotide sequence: TGTGCCAGCGCAAGACAGGATGCGAACACTGAAGCTTTCTTT. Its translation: CASARQDANTEAFF.

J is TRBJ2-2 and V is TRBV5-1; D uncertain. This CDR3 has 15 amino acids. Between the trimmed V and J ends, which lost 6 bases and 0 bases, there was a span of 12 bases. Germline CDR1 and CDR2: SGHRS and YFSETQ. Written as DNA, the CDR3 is TGCGCCAGCAATCCTCTCCCCGCGAACACCGGGGAGCTGTTTTTT. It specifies CASNPLPANTGELFF.

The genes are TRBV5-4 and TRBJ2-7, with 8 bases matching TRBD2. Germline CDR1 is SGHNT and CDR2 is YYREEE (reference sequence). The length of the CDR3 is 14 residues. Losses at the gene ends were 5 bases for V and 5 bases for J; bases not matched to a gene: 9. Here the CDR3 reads CASSRSGAQDEQYF. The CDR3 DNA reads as TGTGCCAGCAGTCGTAGCGGGGCCCAGGACGAGCAGTACTTC.

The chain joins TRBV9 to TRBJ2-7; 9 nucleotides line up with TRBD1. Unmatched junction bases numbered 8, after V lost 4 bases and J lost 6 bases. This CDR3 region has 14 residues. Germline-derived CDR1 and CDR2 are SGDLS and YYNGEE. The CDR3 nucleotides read TGTGCCAGCAGCCCCTGGACAGGGGATCCCGAGCAGTACTTC. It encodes CASSPWTGDPEQYF.

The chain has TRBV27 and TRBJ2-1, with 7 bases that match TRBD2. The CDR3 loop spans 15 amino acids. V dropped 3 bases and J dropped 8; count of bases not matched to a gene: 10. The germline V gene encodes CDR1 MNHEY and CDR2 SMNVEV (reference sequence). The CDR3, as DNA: TGTGCCAGCAGTTTGTACCGAAGGGGAGGGGATGAGCAGTTCTTC. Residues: CASSLYRRGGDEQFF.

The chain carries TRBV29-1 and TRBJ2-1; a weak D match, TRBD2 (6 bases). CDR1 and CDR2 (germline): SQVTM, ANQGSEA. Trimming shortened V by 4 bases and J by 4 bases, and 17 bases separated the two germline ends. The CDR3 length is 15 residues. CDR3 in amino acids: CSVGFGGGGYNEQFF. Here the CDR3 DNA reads TGCAGCGTTGGCTTTGGGGGAGGTGGGTACAATGAGCAGTTCTTC.

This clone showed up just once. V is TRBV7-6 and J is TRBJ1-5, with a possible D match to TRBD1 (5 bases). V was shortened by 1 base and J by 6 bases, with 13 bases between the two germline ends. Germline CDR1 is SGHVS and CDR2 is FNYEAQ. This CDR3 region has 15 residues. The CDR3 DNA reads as TGTGCCAGCAGCTTAGAAGGGACTATCGGTCAGCCCCAGCATTTT. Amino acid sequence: CASSLEGTIGQPQHF.

CDR3 nucleotide sequence: TGTGCCAGCAGCATGACAGGTTTCGTGCAGTACTTC. This gives the protein CASSMTGFVQYF. This chain uses TRBV5-4 with TRBJ2-7; possibly TRBD1 for D (6 bases). The CDR3 length is 12 residues. From germline, CDR1 is SGHNT and CDR2 YYREEE (reference sequence). The V end lost 4 bases, the J end lost 9 bases, and 14 bases lay between the germline ends.

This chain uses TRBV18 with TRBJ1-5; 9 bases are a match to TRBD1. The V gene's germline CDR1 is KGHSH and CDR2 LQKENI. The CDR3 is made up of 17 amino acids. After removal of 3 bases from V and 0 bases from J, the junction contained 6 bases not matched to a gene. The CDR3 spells CASSPGQGSISNQPQHF. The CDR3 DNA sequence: TGTGCCAGCTCACCGGGACAGGGTTCTATTAGCAATCAGCCCCAGCATTTT. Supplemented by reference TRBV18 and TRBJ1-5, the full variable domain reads NAGVMQNPRHLVRRRGQEARLRCSPMKGHSHVYWYRQLPEEGLKFMVYLQKENIIDESGMPKERFSAEFPKEGPSILRIQQVVRGDSAAYFCASSPGQGSISNQPQHFGDGTRLSIL.

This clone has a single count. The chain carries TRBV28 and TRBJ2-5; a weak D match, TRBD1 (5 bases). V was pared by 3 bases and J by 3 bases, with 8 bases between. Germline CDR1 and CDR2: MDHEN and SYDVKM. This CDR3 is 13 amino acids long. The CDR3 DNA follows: TGTGCCAGCAGTTTCGACAGAAAAGAGACCCAGTACTTC. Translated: CASSFDRKETQYF.

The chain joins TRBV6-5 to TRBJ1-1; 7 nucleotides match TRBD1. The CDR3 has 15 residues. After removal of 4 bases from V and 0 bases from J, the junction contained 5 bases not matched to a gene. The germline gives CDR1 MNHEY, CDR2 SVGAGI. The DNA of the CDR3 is TGTGCCAGCAGTTTGACAGGGAACCTGAACACTGAAGCTTTCTTT. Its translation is CASSLTGNLNTEAFF.

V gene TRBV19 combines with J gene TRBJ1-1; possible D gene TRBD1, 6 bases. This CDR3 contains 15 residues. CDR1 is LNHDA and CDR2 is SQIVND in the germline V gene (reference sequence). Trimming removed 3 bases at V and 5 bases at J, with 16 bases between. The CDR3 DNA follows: TGTGCCAGTAGTATCTACAGGGCTAGGGGGACTGAAGCTTTCTTT. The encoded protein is CASSIYRARGTEAFF.

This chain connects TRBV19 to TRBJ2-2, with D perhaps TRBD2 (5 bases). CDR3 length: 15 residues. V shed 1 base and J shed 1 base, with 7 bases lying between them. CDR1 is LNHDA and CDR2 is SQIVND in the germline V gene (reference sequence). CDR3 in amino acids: CASSIGAVNTGELFF. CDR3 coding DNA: TGTGCCAGTAGTATAGGAGCGGTGAACACCGGGGAGCTGTTTTTT. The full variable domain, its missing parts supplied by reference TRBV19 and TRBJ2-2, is DGGITQSPKYLFRKEGQNVTLSCEQNLNHDAMYWYRQDPGQGLRLIYYSQIVNDFQKGDIAEGYSVSREKKESFPLTVTSAQKNPTAFYLCASSIGAVNTGELFFGEGSRLTVL.

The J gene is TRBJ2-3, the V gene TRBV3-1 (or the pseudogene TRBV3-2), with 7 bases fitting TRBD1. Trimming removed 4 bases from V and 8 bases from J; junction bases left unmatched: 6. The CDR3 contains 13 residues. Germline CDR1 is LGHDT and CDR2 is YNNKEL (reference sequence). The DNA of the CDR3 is TGTGCCAGCAGCCCAGACAGGGTGGGTACGCAGTATTTT. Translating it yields CASSPDRVGTQYF.

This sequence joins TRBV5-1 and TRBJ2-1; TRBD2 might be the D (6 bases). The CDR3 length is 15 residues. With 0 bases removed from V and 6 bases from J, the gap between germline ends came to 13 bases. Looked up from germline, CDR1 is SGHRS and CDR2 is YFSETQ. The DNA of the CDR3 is TGCGCCAGCAGCTTGGCGGAGGGTGTGGTCAATGAGCAGTTCTTC. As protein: CASSLAEGVVNEQFF.